These 15 T cell receptor beta chains originate from one sample sequenced in a study of CD8+CD57+ T cells in acquired aplastic anemia (dated by TCRdb to the late 2010s). The listed sequencing device is Illumina HiSeq 2000. TCR beta VDJ combination and CDR3 sequence profiling used genomic DNA as the template. TCRdb took the public reads, trimmed them with fastp at Q25, ran MiXCR for clone calling and kept in-frame beta chains. Each record represents a unique CDR3 protein, reported with the most common genes and DNA among its rows. The sample profile shows roughly 130,000 distinct CDR3 sequences; 48% of them were found once. The ten largest clones add up to about 2.7% of the sample. The material sequenced was sorted CD4+, CD8+, or CD8+CD57+ T cells (not recorded which) from PBMCs. The origin of the receptors is a human donor in good health, serving as a control.

J is TRBJ1-5 and V is TRBV2; 9 bases match TRBD1. CDR3 length equals 17 residues. Germline loops: CDR1 SNHLY, CDR2 FYNNEI. With 4 bases clipped from V and 1 base from J, the junction kept 8 bases outside the gene matches. The CDR3 DNA reads TGTGCCAGCAGTGCTTGGACAGGGGTCCTCAGCAATCAGCCCCAGCATTTT. Its translation: CASSAWTGVLSNQPQHF.

The gene calls are TRBV15 and TRBJ1-2; D is unclear. The CDR3 totals 12 residues. The V end was cut by 5 bases, the J end by 1 base, with 5 bases between. In germline, CDR1 is LNHNV, CDR2 YYDKDF (reference sequence). This CDR3 reads CATSGNNYGYTF. CDR3 in DNA: TGTGCCACCAGCGGGAATAACTATGGCTACACCTTC.

This clonotype came up many times. J is TRBJ1-2 and V is TRBV11-3, with TRBD1 matching over 7 bases. The CDR3 is 14 amino acids. Looked up from germline, CDR1 is SGHNT and CDR2 is YENEEA. J was trimmed by 4 bases and V by 5 bases; bases with no gene match: 7. CDR3 DNA sequence: TGTGCCAGCAGCCGGGAGGGGGCAGGCTATGGCTACACCTTC. This sequence encodes CASSREGAGYGYTF.

This clonotype was recorded at least ten times. CDR3 loop: CASSQDLGGSFYEQYF. CDR3 DNA sequence: TGCGCCAGCAGCCAAGATTTAGGGGGCTCTTTCTACGAGCAGTACTTC. The rearrangement uses TRBV4-3 and TRBJ2-7; 7 nucleotides match TRBD1. V dropped 0 bases and J dropped 3; count of bases not matched to a gene: 8. CDR1 and CDR2 (germline): LGHNA, YSLEER. The CDR3 runs 16 residues.

This clonotype was seen ten or more times. This sequence joins TRBV20-1 and TRBJ1-1; tentative D call: TRBD1 (6 bases). The germline V gene encodes CDR1 DFQATT and CDR2 SNEGSKA (reference sequence). Trimming took off 0 bases at V and 0 bases at J, with 14 bases between the two ends. The CDR3 extends over 16 amino acids. The CDR3 coding sequence is TGCAGTGCTAGAGATTCAGTAGGGGGGGTGAACACTGAAGCTTTCTTT. It codes for CSARDSVGGVNTEAFF.

The chain has TRBV5-6 and TRBJ2-2; weak D call: TRBD2 (6 bases). The CDR3 loop spans 16 amino acids. The germline V gene encodes CDR1 SGHDT and CDR2 YYEEEE. Deletions cut 4 bases from V and 6 bases from J, with 19 bases between. Here the CDR3 DNA reads TGTGCCAGCAGCCCCCCCCTAGCGAGTGTCGCCGGGGAGCTGTTTTTT. Translating it yields CASSPPLASVAGELFF.

Many counts were recorded for this clonotype. The rearrangement joins TRBV20-1 to TRBJ2-3, with 7 bases aligning to TRBD2. V was clipped by 4 bases and J by 0 bases; unmatched bases: 7. The CDR3 is 15 residues long. Germline V CDR1 and CDR2: DFQATT, SNEGSKA (reference sequence). The CDR3 DNA sequence: TGCAGTGCTACGGATGCGCGGGGGAGCACAGATACGCAGTATTTT. It encodes CSATDARGSTDTQYF.

This sequence joins TRBV10-3 and TRBJ2-7; D unresolved. V shed 7 bases and J shed 1 base, with 11 bases lying between them. Germline V gene data show CDR1 as ENHRY and CDR2 as SYGVKD. This CDR3 has 13 residues. CDR3 coding DNA: TGTGCCATCACCCCAGGAGTTTCCTACGAGCAGTACTTC. Translating it yields CAITPGVSYEQYF.

The V call is TRBV7-2, the J call TRBJ1-6; D unclear. V lost 6 bases to trimming and J lost 8 bases, with 11 bases between them. From germline, CDR1 is SGHTA and CDR2 FQGNSA. The CDR3 totals 13 residues. The CDR3: CASSFSTYSPLHF. The CDR3 coding sequence is TGTGCCAGCAGTTTTTCGACCTATTCACCCCTCCACTTT. Filled out from reference TRBV7-2 and TRBJ1-6, the complete variable domain reads GAGVSQSPSNKVTEKGKDVELRCDPISGHTALYWYRQSLGQGLEFLIYFQGNSAPDKSGLPSDRFSAERTGGSVSTLTIQRTQQEDSAVYLCASSFSTYSPLHFGNGTRLTVT.

As for this clonotype: This may arise from a read error, as a much more abundant clone is one base away. The CDR3 does not close with the conserved phenylalanine or tryptophan, likely indicating a read error. This chain uses TRBV18 with TRBJ2-1; maybe TRBD1 (6 bases). This CDR3 is 14 amino acids long. The germline V gene has CDR1 KGHSH and CDR2 LQKENI. V was trimmed by 4 bases and J by 8 bases, leaving 15 bases between them. CDR3 bases: TGTGCCAGCTCACTCGGACAGTTTGTGGATGAGCAGTTCCTC. Translation: CASSLGQFVDEQFL.

CDR3 amino acids: CATSQDREESGGLTDTQYF. CDR3 DNA sequence: TGTGCCACCAGCCAAGATCGGGAAGAATCAGGGGGTCTCACAGATACGCAGTATTTT. The rearrangement links TRBV15 to TRBJ2-3, with TRBD1 identical over 7 bases. Looked up from germline, CDR1 is LNHNV and CDR2 is YYDKDF (reference sequence). Trimming cost V 5 bases and J 2 bases; bases outside gene matches: 19. The CDR3 loop spans 19 amino acids.

This clonotype was seen a handful of times. This sequence joins TRBV9 and TRBJ2-7, with D maybe TRBD1 (6 bases). Trimming took off 1 base at V and 4 bases at J, with 12 bases between the two ends. This CDR3 spans 14 amino acids. Germline V CDR1 and CDR2: SGDLS, YYNGEE. CDR3 sequence reads: CASSVSPGEYEQYF. The DNA of the CDR3 is TGTGCCAGCAGCGTAAGTCCAGGGGAATACGAGCAGTACTTC.

In its sample, this clonotype was seen a few times. The chain's CDR3 is CATSRDRGLNTEAFF. As DNA, the CDR3 is TGTGCCACCAGCAGAGATAGGGGACTTAACACTGAAGCTTTCTTT. The rearrangement uses TRBV15 and TRBJ1-1; perhaps TRBD1 as D (5 bases). Between the trimmed V and J ends, which lost 0 bases and 2 bases, there was a span of 10 bases. CDR1 LNHNV and CDR2 YYDKDF come from the germline V gene (reference sequence). There are 15 residues in the CDR3.

This rearrangement joins TRBV10-3 to TRBJ2-1; the D gene is possibly TRBD1 (6 bases). CDR3 length: 15 residues. Trimming shortened V by 6 bases and J by 7 bases, and 19 bases separated the two germline ends. Germline CDR1 and CDR2: ENHRY and SYGVKD. The CDR3 protein is CAISPRDTVNNEQFF. CDR3 in DNA: TGTGCCATCAGCCCTAGGGACACGGTCAATAATGAGCAGTTCTTC.

This clonotype was recorded at least ten times. The rearrangement links TRBV6-2 or TRBV6-3 to TRBJ1-6; the D is unclear. The germline V and J ends were trimmed by 4 bases and 3 bases, with 16 bases remaining between them. The CDR3 loop spans 17 amino acids. CDR1 and CDR2 (germline): MNHEY, SVGEGT. CDR3 nucleotide sequence: TGTGCCAGCAGTTCCGATCGGGTCGTCTACTATAATTCACCCCTCCACTTT. It translates to CASSSDRVVYYNSPLHF.